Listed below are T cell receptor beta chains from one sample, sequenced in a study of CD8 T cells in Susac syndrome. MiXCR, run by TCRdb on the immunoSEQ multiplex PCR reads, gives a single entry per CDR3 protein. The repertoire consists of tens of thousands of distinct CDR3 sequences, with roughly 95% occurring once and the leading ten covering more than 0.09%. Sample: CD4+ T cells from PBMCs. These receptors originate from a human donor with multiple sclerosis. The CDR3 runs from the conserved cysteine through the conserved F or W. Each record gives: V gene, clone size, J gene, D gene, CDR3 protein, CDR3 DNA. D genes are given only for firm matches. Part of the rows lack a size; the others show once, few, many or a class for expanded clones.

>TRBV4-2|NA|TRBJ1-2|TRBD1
CASSERQGLDGYTF
TGTGCCAGCAGCGAACGACAGGGACTCGATGGCTACACCTTC
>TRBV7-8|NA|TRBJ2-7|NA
CASSLRLFGDNEQYF
TGTGCCAGCAGCTTACGTCTTTTCGGGGACAACGAGCAGTACTTC
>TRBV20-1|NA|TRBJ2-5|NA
CSAQDRTFQETQYF
TGCAGTGCCCAGGACCGCACCTTCCAAGAGACCCAGTACTTC
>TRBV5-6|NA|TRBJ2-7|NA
CASSLAFQTVYEQYF
TGTGCCAGCAGCTTGGCCTTCCAGACCGTCTACGAGCAGTACTTC
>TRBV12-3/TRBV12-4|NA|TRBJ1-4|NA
CASSGQLRGFNEKLFF
TGTGCCAGCTCCGGACAGCTTAGGGGCTTTAATGAAAAACTGTTTTTT
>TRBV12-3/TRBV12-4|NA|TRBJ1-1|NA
CASNLVEGVSAFF
TGTGCCAGCAATCTCGTAGAGGGGGTATCAGCTTTCTTT
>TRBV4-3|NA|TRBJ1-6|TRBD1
CASSQRTGWDSPLHF
TGCGCCAGCAGCCAACGGACAGGGTGGGATTCACCCCTCCACTTT
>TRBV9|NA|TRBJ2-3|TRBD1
CASSPGTAGDTQYF
TGTGCCAGCAGCCCCGGGACAGCTGGAGATACGCAGTATTTT
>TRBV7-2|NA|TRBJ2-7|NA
CASSSGRRTSYEQYF
TGTGCCAGCAGCTCCGGACGGAGGACCTCCTACGAGCAGTACTTC
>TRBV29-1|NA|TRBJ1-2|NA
CSAGSRAYGYTF
TGCAGCGCGGGGTCCAGGGCCTATGGCTACACCTTC
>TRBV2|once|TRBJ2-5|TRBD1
CASSVDRGWETQYF
TGTGCCAGCAGTGTGGACAGGGGCTGGGAGACCCAGTACTTC